A selection of T cell receptor beta chains follows, all from one sample in a study of cytomegalovirus exposure and HLA in healthy donors. Some clones are missing from TCRdb's copy, which holds only in-frame ones; the method was immunoSEQ multiplex PCR. The table lists 90,000 to 150,000 clones, with roughly 3.5% in the top ten. Sequenced sample: PBMCs. The origin of the receptors is a man in his late teens or twenties in good health and CMV-seronegative. Each CDR3 is given with its conserved first and last residue. D genes are given only for firm matches.

cdr3_aa cdr3_nt j_call d_call v_call
CASRDSGAYQETQYF TGCGCCAGCAGAGATAGCGGGGCGTACCAAGAGACCCAGTACTTC TRBJ2-5 TRBD2 TRBV5-1
CASSHPGQGSYEQYF TGTGCCAGCAGCCATCCGGGACAGGGGTCCTACGAGCAGTACTTC TRBJ2-7 TRBD1 TRBV5-5
CASSEYSSGNTIYF TGTGCCAGCAGTGAATACTCCTCTGGAAACACCATATATTTT TRBJ1-3 - TRBV2
CASSLELQPTDTQYF TGCGCCAGCAGCTTGGAATTACAGCCCACAGATACGCAGTATTTT TRBJ2-3 - TRBV5-1
CASSPDRGNTIYF TGTGCCAGCAGCCCAGACAGGGGAAACACCATATATTTT TRBJ1-3 - TRBV7-3
CASRGPGQGGQGYTF TGTGCCAGCAGGGGACCGGGACAGGGGGGACAAGGCTACACCTTC TRBJ1-2 TRBD1 TRBV7-8
CASTFDGGNYGYTF TGTGCCAGCACCTTCGACGGGGGTAACTATGGCTACACCTTC TRBJ1-2 - TRBV7-9
CASSLGGAMNTEAFF TGTGCCAGCAGCTTAGGCGGAGCTATGAACACTGAAGCTTTCTTT TRBJ1-1 - TRBV13
CASSPDRSVQPQHF TGTGCCAGCTCACCGGACAGATCGGTTCAGCCCCAGCATTTT TRBJ1-5 - TRBV18
CAWSLNTGGEWGTEAFF TGTGCCTGGAGTTTGAATACAGGGGGCGAATGGGGCACTGAAGCTTTCTTT TRBJ1-1 TRBD1 TRBV30
CASRQGQQNTEAFF TGCGCCAGCAGGCAGGGACAACAGAACACTGAAGCTTTCTTT TRBJ1-1 - TRBV5-1
CASSHTYRDRAHSGANVLTF TGCGCCAGCAGCCATACTTACCGGGACAGGGCACACTCTGGGGCCAACGTCCTGACTTTC TRBJ2-6 TRBD1 TRBV4-1
CASSPGQGANPYEQYF TGTGCCAGCAGCCCCGGACAGGGGGCGAACCCCTACGAGCAGTACTTC TRBJ2-7 TRBD1 TRBV7-9
CSVEGSGIRGYTF TGCAGCGTTGAAGGCTCGGGGATAAGAGGCTACACCTTC TRBJ1-2 - TRBV29-1
CASSSLRQGRGSEAFF TGTGCCAGCAGCTCGTTAAGACAGGGAAGAGGGTCTGAAGCTTTCTTT TRBJ1-1 TRBD1 TRBV7-9
CASSSGGSYNSPLHF TGTGCCAGCAGCTCAGGGGGGTCCTATAATTCACCCCTCCACTTT TRBJ1-6 TRBD1 TRBV11-2
CASSVVMGGEAFF TGTGCCAGCAGCGTAGTTATGGGGGGGGAGGCTTTCTTT TRBJ1-1 - TRBV9
CASSQGRTGRGHEQYF TGTGCCAGCAGCCAAGGAAGAACAGGGAGGGGCCACGAGCAGTACTTC TRBJ2-7 - TRBV14
CASSLGVGSGNTIYF TGTGCCAGCAGCCTTGGAGTGGGCTCTGGAAACACCATATATTTT TRBJ1-3 - TRBV9
CASSVVGAGNTIYF TGTGCCAGCAGTGTCGTAGGGGCCGGAAACACCATATATTTT TRBJ1-3 - TRBV2
CASSSPIGTGSGNTIYF TGTGCCAGCAGTTCCCCTATTGGGACAGGGTCTGGAAACACCATATATTTT TRBJ1-3 TRBD1 TRBV28
CASSLDTHSNQPQHF TGTGCCAGCAGCTTGGACACACATAGCAATCAGCCCCAGCATTTT TRBJ1-5 - TRBV7-2
CASSQDIWRVAFF TGCGCCAGCAGCCAAGATATATGGAGGGTAGCTTTCTTT TRBJ1-1 - TRBV4-1
CASSERGPKNIQYF TGTGCCAGCAGCGAAAGGGGTCCCAAAAACATTCAGTACTTC TRBJ2-4 - TRBV6-1
CASSSDRRDTQYF TGTGCCAGCAGTTCCGACAGGAGAGATACGCAGTATTTT TRBJ2-3 - TRBV7-8
CAWSVVGGAFF TGTGCCTGGAGTGTGGTCGGCGGAGCTTTCTTT TRBJ1-1 - TRBV30
CASSRGLRQGSRTYNEQFF TGTGCCAGTAGTAGAGGACTCCGACAGGGTTCTAGAACCTACAATGAGCAGTTCTTC TRBJ2-1 TRBD1 TRBV19
CASLGTSGRGETQYF TGTGCCAGCCTAGGGACTAGCGGTCGCGGGGAGACCCAGTACTTC TRBJ2-5 TRBD2 TRBV28
CASSLLTDSYNEQFF TGTGCCAGCAGTTTATTGACAGATTCCTACAATGAGCAGTTCTTC TRBJ2-1 - TRBV28
CASSSLSTDTQYF TGTGCCAGCAGTTCACTCAGCACAGATACGCAGTATTTT TRBJ2-3 - TRBV6-5
CASSPRSLRDLLGYGQYF TGTGCCAGCAGCCCAAGATCCCTTAGGGATCTACTAGGGTACGGGCAGTACTTC TRBJ2-7 - TRBV11-2
CASSPGQGAEQYF TGTGCCAGCAGTCCGGGACAGGGGGCCGAGCAGTACTTC TRBJ2-7 TRBD1 TRBV25-1
CSVVRWGQNTEAFF TGCAGCGTTGTGCGGTGGGGGCAGAACACTGAAGCTTTCTTT TRBJ1-1 - TRBV29-1
CSVEGREQYF TGCAGCGTTGAGGGGCGGGAGCAGTACTTC TRBJ2-7 - TRBV29-1
CASRGGASEKLFF TGTGCCAGCAGAGGGGGCGCTTCTGAAAAACTGTTTTTT TRBJ1-4 TRBD1 TRBV28
CASSRRDRGTYEQYF TGTGCCAGCTCACGTCGGGACAGGGGAACCTACGAGCAGTACTTC TRBJ2-7 TRBD1 TRBV18
CASSSTGGGNTEAFF TGTGCCAGCAGTTCTACAGGGGGTGGGAACACTGAAGCTTTCTTT TRBJ1-1 TRBD1 TRBV27
CASRPGQLTDTQYF TGTGCCAGCAGACCGGGACAGCTCACAGATACGCAGTATTTT TRBJ2-3 TRBD1 TRBV6-1
CASSLLLAGGRTGELFF TGTGCCAGCAGCTTGCTCCTAGCGGGAGGAAGGACCGGGGAGCTGTTTTTT TRBJ2-2 TRBD2 TRBV7-8
CASSQGQNPSYEQYF TGTGCCAGCAGCCAAGGACAGAACCCCTCCTACGAGCAGTACTTC TRBJ2-7 - TRBV5-6
CASSSADRGFRYEQYF TGTGCCAGCAGCTCCGCGGACAGGGGATTCCGCTACGAGCAGTACTTC TRBJ2-7 TRBD1 TRBV11-2
CASSDGLAMEQYF TGTGCCAGCAGCGACGGACTGGCGATGGAGCAGTACTTC TRBJ2-7 - TRBV6-5
CASSLGRGEKLFF TGTGCCAGCAGCTTAGGAAGGGGGGAAAAACTGTTTTTT TRBJ1-4 - TRBV7-9
CASSYLGPTGTRSGNTIYF TGTGCCAGCAGTTATCTGGGCCCCACAGGGACCCGCTCTGGAAACACCATATATTTT TRBJ1-3 - TRBV28
CASSLGRGGQGEQFF TGTGCCAGCAGTCTGGGGCGGGGGGGCCAAGGTGAGCAGTTCTTC TRBJ2-1 TRBD2 TRBV11-2
CASSYNFGSYEQYF TGTGCCAGCAGTTATAACTTTGGGAGCTACGAGCAGTACTTC TRBJ2-7 - TRBV6-5
CASLAGLGHEQYF TGTGCCAGTCTCGCGGGACTAGGCCACGAGCAGTACTTC TRBJ2-7 TRBD2 TRBV28
CASSDLDPGGYGYTF TGTGCCAGCAGTGACTTGGACCCCGGGGGGTATGGCTACACCTTC TRBJ1-2 - TRBV6-5
CASSLSVPSKGYTF TGTGCCAGCAGTTTATCGGTCCCCTCAAAGGGCTACACCTTC TRBJ1-2 - TRBV28
CASSLDRVVRGNQPQHF TGTGCCAGCAGCTTAGACAGGGTAGTAAGGGGCAATCAGCCCCAGCATTTT TRBJ1-5 TRBD1 TRBV7-3